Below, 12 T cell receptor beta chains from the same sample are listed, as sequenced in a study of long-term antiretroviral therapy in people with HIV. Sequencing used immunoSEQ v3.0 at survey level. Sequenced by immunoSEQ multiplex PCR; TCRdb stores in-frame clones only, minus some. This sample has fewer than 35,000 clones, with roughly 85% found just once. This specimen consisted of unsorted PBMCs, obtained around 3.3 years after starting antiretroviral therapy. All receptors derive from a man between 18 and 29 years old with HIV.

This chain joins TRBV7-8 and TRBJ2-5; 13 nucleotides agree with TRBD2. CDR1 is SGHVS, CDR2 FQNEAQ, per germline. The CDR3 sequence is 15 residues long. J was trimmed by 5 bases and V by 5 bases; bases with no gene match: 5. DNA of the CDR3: TGTGCCAGCAGCCGGACTAGCGGGAGCCAGGAGACCCAGTACTTC. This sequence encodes CASSRTSGSQETQYF. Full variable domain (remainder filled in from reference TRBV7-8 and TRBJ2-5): GAGVSQSPRYKVAKRGQDVALRCDPISGHVSLFWYQQALGQGPEFLTYFQNEAQLDKSGLPSDRFFAERPEGSVSTLKIQRTQQEDSAVYLCASSRTSGSQETQYFGPGTRLLVL.

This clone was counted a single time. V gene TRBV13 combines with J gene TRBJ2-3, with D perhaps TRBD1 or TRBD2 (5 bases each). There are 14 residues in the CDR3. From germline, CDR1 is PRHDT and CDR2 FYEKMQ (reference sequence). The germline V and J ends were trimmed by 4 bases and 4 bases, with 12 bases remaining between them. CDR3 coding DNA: TGTGCCAGCAGCTCCTATGAGGGACCAGATACGCAGTATTTT. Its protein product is CASSSYEGPDTQYF.

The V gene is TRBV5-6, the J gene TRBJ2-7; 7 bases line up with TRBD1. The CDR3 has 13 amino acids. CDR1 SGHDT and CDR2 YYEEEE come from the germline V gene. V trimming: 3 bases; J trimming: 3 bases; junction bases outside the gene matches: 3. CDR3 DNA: TGTGCCAGCAGCTGGGACAGATACTACGAGCAGTACTTC. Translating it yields CASSWDRYYEQYF. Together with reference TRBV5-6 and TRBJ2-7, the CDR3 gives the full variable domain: DAGVTQSPTHLIKTRGQQVTLRCSPKSGHDTVSWYQQALGQGPQFIFQYYEEEERQRGNFPDRFSGHQFPNYSSELNVNALLLGDSALYLCASSWDRYYEQYFGPGTRLTVT.

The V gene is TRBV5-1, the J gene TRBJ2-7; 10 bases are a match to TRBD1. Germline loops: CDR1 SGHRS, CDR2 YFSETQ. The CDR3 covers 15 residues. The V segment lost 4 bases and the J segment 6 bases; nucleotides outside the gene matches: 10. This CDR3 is CASSLRTGGEGEQYF. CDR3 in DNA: TGCGCCAGCAGCCTCAGGACAGGGGGAGAAGGCGAGCAGTACTTC.

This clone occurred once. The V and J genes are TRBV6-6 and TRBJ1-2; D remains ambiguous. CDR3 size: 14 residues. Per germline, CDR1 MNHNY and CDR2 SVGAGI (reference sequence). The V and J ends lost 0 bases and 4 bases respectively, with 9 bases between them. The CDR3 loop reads CASSYSDPSYGYTF. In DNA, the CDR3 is TGTGCCAGCAGTTACTCCGACCCTAGCTATGGCTACACCTTC.

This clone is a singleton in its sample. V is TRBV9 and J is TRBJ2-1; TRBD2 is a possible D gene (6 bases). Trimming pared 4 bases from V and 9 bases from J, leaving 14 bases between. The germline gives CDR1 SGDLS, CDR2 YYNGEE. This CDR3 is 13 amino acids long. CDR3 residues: CASSFFEGGEQFF. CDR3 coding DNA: TGTGCCAGCAGCTTTTTTGAGGGAGGTGAGCAGTTCTTC.

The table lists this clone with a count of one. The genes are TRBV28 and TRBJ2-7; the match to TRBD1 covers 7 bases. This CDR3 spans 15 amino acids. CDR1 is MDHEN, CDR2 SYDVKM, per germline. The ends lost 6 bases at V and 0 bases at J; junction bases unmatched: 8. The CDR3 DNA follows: TGTGCCAGCAGGATCCGGGACAGATACTCCTACGAGCAGTACTTC. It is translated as CASRIRDRYSYEQYF.

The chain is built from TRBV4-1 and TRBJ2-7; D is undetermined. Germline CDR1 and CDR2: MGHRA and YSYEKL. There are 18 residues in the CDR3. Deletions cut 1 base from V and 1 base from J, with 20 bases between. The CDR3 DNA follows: TGCGCCAGCAGCCAAGGATGGCCCCTGCGACTTTCATCCTACGAGCAGTACTTC. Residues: CASSQGWPLRLSSYEQYF.

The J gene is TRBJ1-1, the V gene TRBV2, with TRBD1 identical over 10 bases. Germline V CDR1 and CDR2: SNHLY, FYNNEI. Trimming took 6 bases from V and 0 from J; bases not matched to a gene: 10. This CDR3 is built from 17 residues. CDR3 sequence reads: CASRSRDRGGMNTEAFF. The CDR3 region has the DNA TGTGCCAGCAGATCCCGGGACAGGGGTGGGATGAACACTGAAGCTTTCTTT.

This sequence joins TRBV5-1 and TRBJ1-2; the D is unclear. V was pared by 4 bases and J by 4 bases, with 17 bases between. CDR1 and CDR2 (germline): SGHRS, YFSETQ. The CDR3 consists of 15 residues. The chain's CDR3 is CASSPSDQFIYGYTF. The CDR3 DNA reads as TGCGCCAGCAGCCCTTCGGACCAATTCATCTATGGCTACACCTTC.

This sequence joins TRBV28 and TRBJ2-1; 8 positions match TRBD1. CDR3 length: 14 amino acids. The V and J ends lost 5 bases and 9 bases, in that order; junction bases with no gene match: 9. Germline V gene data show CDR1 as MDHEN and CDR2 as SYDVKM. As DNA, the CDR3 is TGTGCCAGCAGTCACGGACAGGGTCTGGTTGAGCAGTTCTTC. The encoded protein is CASSHGQGLVEQFF.

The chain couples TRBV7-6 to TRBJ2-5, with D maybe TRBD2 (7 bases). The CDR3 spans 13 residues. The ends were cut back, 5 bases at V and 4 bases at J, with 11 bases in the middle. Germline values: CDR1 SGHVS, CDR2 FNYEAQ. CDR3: CASSGGGGETQYF. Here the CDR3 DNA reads TGTGCCAGCAGCGGAGGGGGGGGAGAGACCCAGTACTTC.